Listed here are 12 T cell receptor beta chains from one sample, sequenced in a study of regulatory T cells in long-lasting Graves disease. Libraries of TCR beta came from iRepertoire HTBI primers plus Arm-PCR of CDR3 regions. TCRdb itself ran the multiplex PCR reads through MiXCR, one entry per CDR3 protein. The data hold 550,000 to 700,000 distinct CDR3 sequences, with roughly 16% observed a single time. The time point here: newly diagnosed GD, antithyroid drugs for less than 3 months. Extracted PBMC RNA gave rise to the TCR library. These data were likewise used in another study, on T cells in Graves' hyperthyroidism and ophthalmopathy.

The material sequenced was peripheral blood mononuclear cells (PBMCs), taken at new diagnosis, from a patient treated with antithyroid drugs. These TCRs come from a man between 18 and 29 years old with Graves disease.

This clonotype was recorded many times. The chain is built from TRBV28 and TRBJ2-1, with 10 bases identical to TRBD2. Germline V lookup: CDR1 MDHEN, CDR2 SYDVKM. The V segment lost 2 bases and the J segment 6 bases; nucleotides outside the gene matches: 7. This CDR3 region has 16 residues. The CDR3 DNA reads as TGTGCCAGCAGTTTAAGGCCTAGCGGGAGATTCAATGAGCAGTTCTTC. It yields the protein CASSLRPSGRFNEQFF.

This clonotype has more than one count but fewer than ten. The chain joins TRBV19 to TRBJ2-7; D is unresolved. CDR1 and CDR2 from the germline V gene are LNHDA and SQIVND (reference sequence). This CDR3 has 15 amino acids. Trimming cost V 3 bases and J 0 bases, with 12 bases left between them. CDR3 protein: CASSMTRADSYEQYF. CDR3 coding DNA: TGTGCCAGTAGTATGACACGGGCAGACTCCTACGAGCAGTACTTC.

In this sample, this clonotype turned up many times. The DNA for the CDR3 is TGCAGTGCTAGCGGGACAGGGTGGAACGAGCAGTACTTC. This gives the protein CSASGTGWNEQYF. The J gene is TRBJ2-7, the V gene TRBV20-1; TRBD1 matches 9 bases. CDR3 length equals 13 residues. J lost 5 bases, V lost 3 bases, and 5 bases had no gene match. Germline V gene lookup returns CDR1 DFQATT and CDR2 SNEGSKA (reference sequence).

This clonotype came up a few times. The chain links TRBV15 to TRBJ1-2; no definite D call. Per the germline V gene, CDR1 is LNHNV and CDR2 is YYDKDF (reference sequence). This CDR3 is 15 amino acids long. Trimming left V 0 bases short and J 2 bases short, with 10 bases between. This CDR3 reads CATSRDAETNYGYTF. In DNA, the CDR3 is TGTGCCACCAGCAGAGATGCAGAAACGAACTATGGCTACACCTTC.

The rearrangement uses TRBV27 and TRBJ1-6; D is ambiguous. V was cut by 2 bases and J by 14 bases, with 13 bases left in between. The germline V gene encodes CDR1 MNHEY and CDR2 SMNVEV (reference sequence). This CDR3 is built from 13 residues. The CDR3 nucleotides read TGTGCCAGCAGTTTACGGGCCCGGGTTTCCCTCCACTTT. Translation: CASSLRARVSLHF.

The chain carries TRBV5-5 and TRBJ2-7; 8 bases agree with TRBD2. Germline CDR1 and CDR2: SGHKS and YYEKEE (reference sequence). The length of the CDR3 is 15 residues. The V and J ends lost 4 bases and 4 bases, in that order; junction bases with no gene match: 10. CDR3 residues: CASSPLSVAGYEQYF. The CDR3 coding sequence is TGTGCCAGCAGCCCGCTGAGCGTAGCGGGGTACGAGCAGTACTTC.

The rearrangement uses TRBV19 and TRBJ2-3; TRBD2 aligns across 9 bases. The length of the CDR3 is 16 residues. Germline lookup yields CDR1 LNHDA and CDR2 SQIVND (reference sequence). The trim removed 1 base at V and 4 bases at J, leaving 6 bases unmatched. DNA of the CDR3: TGTGCCAGTAGTATAGGAGGCGGGAGGGGAGCAGATACGCAGTATTTT. Translating gives CASSIGGGRGADTQYF.

This clonotype was counted at least ten times. The chain combines TRBV2 with TRBJ2-5, with 8 positions matching TRBD2. The germline CDR1 and CDR2 sequences are SNHLY and FYNNEI. The CDR3 contains 14 residues. The ends lost 6 bases at V and 1 base at J; junction bases unmatched: 4. CDR3 in DNA: TGTGCCAGCAGACTCCTAGCGGGCCAAGAGACCCAGTACTTC. This sequence encodes CASRLLAGQETQYF.

The V call is TRBV5-1, the J call TRBJ2-2, with D perhaps matching TRBD1 or TRBD2 (5 bases each). The germline V gene has CDR1 SGHRS and CDR2 YFSETQ. V dropped 3 bases and J dropped 6 bases, with 12 bases sitting between them. The CDR3 loop spans 14 amino acids. This CDR3 reads CASSWGPGAGELFF. The CDR3, as DNA: TGCGCCAGCAGCTGGGGCCCCGGGGCCGGGGAGCTGTTTTTT.

This clonotype turned up a few times. This rearrangement joins TRBV10-3 to TRBJ2-7; 8 bases fit TRBD2. There are 17 residues in the CDR3. J lost 5 bases, V lost 2 bases, and 14 bases had no gene match. The germline V gene has CDR1 ENHRY and CDR2 SYGVKD. The DNA of the CDR3 is TGTGCCATCAGTGAGCAAACGGGGGGGACGGTAGATCACGAGCAGTACTTC. The encoded protein is CAISEQTGGTVDHEQYF.

This clonotype was observed many times. The CDR3 nucleotides are TGCAGTGCTAGTACTGACTATGGCTACACCTTC. Translating it yields CSASTDYGYTF. V usage is TRBV20-1 and J usage is TRBJ1-2; D gene unclear. Germline V gene lookup returns CDR1 DFQATT and CDR2 SNEGSKA (reference sequence). CDR3 length: 11 residues. Trimming removed 3 bases from V and 3 bases from J, with 5 bases in between.

The sample holds many counts of this clonotype. Here the CDR3 reads CASSPRGGSYNEQFF. CDR3 DNA sequence: TGTGCCAGCAGTCCCAGGGGGGGCTCCTACAATGAGCAGTTCTTC. V usage is TRBV11-2 and J usage is TRBJ2-1, with D tentatively TRBD1 or TRBD2 (7 bases each). Trimming left V 6 bases short and J 0 bases short, with 12 bases between. The CDR3 totals 15 residues. Germline CDR1 and CDR2: SGHAT and FQNNGV.